This T cell receptor beta chain was sequenced during a study of shared clonotypes between healthy human individuals. Study-wide points: Clonotype sharing levels among donors were expected to vary with sequencing depth.

Adult donors, all healthy and HIV-negative, had no recent acute infections or vaccinations. It was across several immunoSEQ plates that each subset's genomic DNA was evenly split. Source study methods: In the immunoSEQ data, sequences were junction-only and lacked quality scores, so filtering differed. Libraries were prepared by immunoSEQ multiplex PCR; TCRdb keeps only in-frame clonotypes and omits some of them. V, J and clone size are taken as reported in that table, and D and trimming were inferred from the DNA itself. Here the sample spans 950,000 to 1,100,000 clones, about 80% being singletons. As to this clone: The target antigen is unknown.

Germline CDR1 SGHTA, CDR2 FQGTGA. This CDR3 spans 16 amino acids. V shed 3 bases and J shed 7 bases, with 19 bases lying between them. The sequencing input was memory CD4+ T cells from PBMCs. Subset specified: CD45RA-negative fraction. The source of this sequence is a man aged 18 to 30 in good health. Some clones in this sample may be carry-over from other donors' samples. The rearrangement joins TRBV7-3 to TRBJ2-1; D tentatively reads TRBD1 or TRBD2 (5 bases each). CDR3 residues: CASSFQPMDWGNEQFF. CDR3 bases: TGTGCCAGCAGCTTTCAGCCGATGGACTGGGGGAATGAGCAGTTCTTC.